The 25 T cell receptor beta chains below all came from one sample that was sequenced in a study of T-cell reconstitution after alpha-beta-depleted transplantation in children. Molecular barcoding with unique molecular identifiers was used for the TCRbeta library. MiXCR was run by TCRdb on the PCR reads, yielding one entry per CDR3 protein. In the table there are about 200,000 distinct CDR3 sequences, roughly 9.1% of which are singletons. The sample in question was PBMCs, mostly from graft donor cells, obtained 360 days after TCRalphabeta/CD19-depleted stem cell transplant. The receptor source for this set is a male patient aged 2 to 9 who had a stem cell transplant for acute myeloid leukemia, so the T cells may come from the graft donor.

The chain employs TRBV7-9 and TRBJ2-7; 9 nucleotides line up with TRBD1. This CDR3 comprises 15 residues. With V trimmed by 1 base and J by 3 bases, 4 bases remained unmatched. Germline CDR1 reads SEHNR; CDR2 reads FQNEAQ (reference sequence). CDR3 residues: CASSLGDRDVYEQYV. The CDR3 nucleotides read TGTGCCAGCAGCTTAGGGGACAGGGATGTCTACGAGCAGTACGTC.

This clonotype appeared a few times. The rearrangement links TRBV18 to TRBJ1-1; perhaps TRBD1 as D (6 bases). This CDR3 is 16 amino acids long. Trimming pared 8 bases from V and 0 bases from J, leaving 19 bases between. Per the germline V gene, CDR1 is KGHSH and CDR2 is LQKENI. CDR3 residues: CASHDQGKGMNTEAFF. The CDR3 DNA follows: TGTGCCAGCCATGATCAGGGGAAGGGGATGAACACTGAAGCTTTCTTT. Full variable domain (remainder filled in from reference TRBV18 and TRBJ1-1): NAGVMQNPRHLVRRRGQEARLRCSPMKGHSHVYWYRQLPEEGLKFMVYLQKENIIDESGMPKERFSAEFPKEGPSILRIQQVVRGDSAAYFCASHDQGKGMNTEAFFGQGTRLTVV.

V gene TRBV3-1 combines with J gene TRBJ2-2, with 7 bases fitting TRBD1. Germline assignment: CDR1 LGHDT and CDR2 YNNKEL (reference sequence). V lost 4 bases and J lost 6; bases outside the gene matches: 5. The CDR3 runs 14 residues. In nucleotides, the CDR3 is TGTGCCAGCAGCCGACAGGGCCCCTCCGGGGAGCTGTTTTTT. It is translated as CASSRQGPSGELFF.

There are a few counts of this clonotype. This sequence joins TRBV7-4 and TRBJ2-1; D call uncertain. The length of the CDR3 is 13 residues. Germline values: CDR1 SGHVT, CDR2 SQSDAQ. V lost 1 base, J lost 5 bases, and 6 bases lay in between. The CDR3 DNA is TGTGCCAGCAGCTTAGAGGGTGACAATGAGCAGTTCTTC. Translation gives CASSLEGDNEQFF.

The chain recombines TRBV28 with TRBJ1-5; D is perhaps TRBD1 (5 bases). The CDR3 has 16 residues. The germline V gene encodes CDR1 MDHEN and CDR2 SYDVKM. Trimming shortened V by 5 bases and J by 0 bases, and 14 bases separated the two germline ends. CDR3 region: CASSRNRLYSNQPQHF. The CDR3 coding sequence is TGTGCCAGCAGTAGGAACAGGCTTTATAGCAATCAGCCCCAGCATTTT.

This chain joins TRBV5-1 and TRBJ2-7; 9 bases agree with TRBD1. This CDR3 spans 16 amino acids. The J segment lost 9 bases and the V segment lost 4 bases, leaving 17 bases of the junction unmatched. CDR1 SGHRS and CDR2 YFSETQ come from the germline V gene. CDR3 DNA: TGCGCCAGCAGCCCCATCGACAGGGGGACTCGCTATAGGCAGTACGTC. Translated: CASSPIDRGTRYRQYV.

V usage is TRBV5-1 and J usage is TRBJ2-6; D is perhaps TRBD2 (5 bases). Germline V lookup: CDR1 SGHRS, CDR2 YFSETQ. The V end lost 0 bases, the J end lost 8 bases, and 18 bases lay between the germline ends. The CDR3 is made up of 17 amino acids. The chain's CDR3 is CASSLGRWGDSTNVLTF. CDR3 nucleotides: TGCGCCAGCAGCTTGGGGCGGTGGGGAGATTCGACCAACGTCCTGACTTTC.

The J gene is TRBJ2-1, the V gene TRBV19; TRBD2 is a possible D gene (5 bases). V was cut by 0 bases and J by 7 bases, with 13 bases left in between. CDR3 size: 15 residues. The germline CDR1 and CDR2 sequences are LNHDA and SQIVND (reference sequence). The CDR3 bases are TGTGCCAGTAGTATAGAGGTAGGAGGACGAAATGAGCAGTTCTTC. Protein sequence: CASSIEVGGRNEQFF.

The gene calls are TRBV12-3 or TRBV12-4 and TRBJ2-3; 7 nucleotides match TRBD2. This CDR3 has 15 residues. Losses at the gene ends were 4 bases for V and 2 bases for J; bases not matched to a gene: 6. CDR3 nucleotide sequence: TGTGCCAGCAGTTCCGCGGGGGTAAACACAGATACGCAGTATTTT. This encodes CASSSAGVNTDTQYF.

This clonotype turned up a few times. The V call is TRBV7-2, the J call TRBJ1-1, with 11 positions matching TRBD1. Germline V gene lookup returns CDR1 SGHTA and CDR2 FQGNSA. V lost 1 base and J lost 4; bases outside the gene matches: 2. This CDR3 spans 15 amino acids. For the CDR3, the DNA is TGTGCCAGCAGCTTAGGTGGGACAGGGGGCACTGAAGCTTTCTTT. Amino acids: CASSLGGTGGTEAFF.

The CDR3 coding sequence is TGCGCCAGCAGCTTCAATACCCCACAGCGGGAGTCCTTTTACGAGCAGTACTTC. Translating gives CASSFNTPQRESFYEQYF. This sequence joins TRBV5-1 and TRBJ2-7; 8 positions match TRBD2. This CDR3 has 18 residues. The J segment lost 4 bases and the V segment lost 2 bases, leaving 17 bases of the junction unmatched. Germline CDR1 SGHRS, CDR2 YFSETQ.

The J gene is TRBJ2-3, the V gene TRBV20-1, with TRBD2 matching 9 bases. CDR1 and CDR2 from the germline V gene are DFQATT and SNEGSKA (reference sequence). V trimming: 1 base; J trimming: 7 bases; junction bases outside the gene matches: 6. The CDR3 is 14 residues long. The CDR3 loop reads CSARVAGGPHTQYF. The DNA for the CDR3 is TGCAGTGCTAGAGTGGCGGGAGGGCCTCATACGCAGTATTTT.

The V gene is TRBV12-3 or TRBV12-4, the J gene TRBJ2-2; 7 positions match TRBD1. The V and J ends lost 7 bases and 0 bases, in that order; junction bases with no gene match: 8. CDR3 length equals 16 residues. In nucleotides, the CDR3 is TGTGCCAGCACCCGAACCGGGACAGCGAACACCGGGGAGCTGTTTTTT. As protein: CASTRTGTANTGELFF.

This clonotype turned up a few times. The chain recombines TRBV2 with TRBJ2-3; D call uncertain. Deletions cut 8 bases from V and 6 bases from J, with 12 bases between. The germline V gene encodes CDR1 SNHLY and CDR2 FYNNEI. CDR3 length equals 12 residues. The DNA for the CDR3 is TGTGCCAGCCGTGCGACCGCGGATACGCAGTATTTT. Its protein product is CASRATADTQYF.

The table lists this clonotype with many counts. The V call is TRBV12-3 or TRBV12-4, the J call TRBJ1-5; 9 positions agree with TRBD1. The CDR3 contains 15 residues. V was clipped by 6 bases and J by 1 base; unmatched bases: 4. CDR3 region: CASRRQGVSNQPQHF. The CDR3 nucleotides read TGTGCCAGCAGACGACAGGGGGTGAGCAATCAGCCCCAGCATTTT.

This clonotype occurred a few times. The V and J genes are TRBV5-1 and TRBJ1-2; possibly TRBD1 for D (6 bases). CDR1 and CDR2 (germline): SGHRS, YFSETQ. CDR3 length: 14 residues. The ends were cut back, 4 bases at V and 4 bases at J, with 14 bases in the middle. CDR3 amino acids: CASSTGTKVYGYTF. Written as DNA, the CDR3 is TGCGCCAGCAGCACCGGGACAAAGGTCTATGGCTACACCTTC. The full variable domain, completed using reference TRBV5-1 and TRBJ1-2, is KAGVTQTPRYLIKTRGQQVTLSCSPISGHRSVSWYQQTPGQGLQFLFEYFSETQRNKGNFPGRFSGRQFSNSRSEMNVSTLELGDSALYLCASSTGTKVYGYTFGSGTRLTVV.

The chain combines TRBV7-3 with TRBJ2-3, with D uncertain. Germline CDR1 is SGHTA and CDR2 is FQGTGA. Trimming took off 4 bases at V and 0 bases at J, with 8 bases between the two ends. This CDR3 has 14 residues. The CDR3 protein is CASSSARSTDTQYF. CDR3 sequence (DNA): TGTGCCAGCAGCTCCGCGCGTAGCACAGATACGCAGTATTTT. The full variable domain, completed using reference TRBV7-3 and TRBJ2-3, is GAGVSQTPSNKVTEKGKYVELRCDPISGHTALYWYRQSLGQGPEFLIYFQGTGAADDSGLPNDRFFAVRPEGSVSTLKIQRTERGDSAVYLCASSSARSTDTQYFGPGTRLTVL.

This clonotype was observed a few times. The rearrangement joins TRBV25-1 to TRBJ2-3; D is perhaps TRBD1 or TRBD2 (6 bases each). The CDR3 has 15 amino acids. The germline CDR1 and CDR2 sequences are MGHDK and SYGVNS. Deletions cut 3 bases from V and 1 base from J, with 11 bases between. The CDR3 loop is CASSEWGAGTDTQYF. In DNA, the CDR3 is TGTGCCAGCAGTGAGTGGGGGGCCGGCACAGATACGCAGTATTTT.

Relative to its sample, this clonotype is medium-sized. The rearrangement joins TRBV6-1 to TRBJ2-3, with 8 positions matching TRBD2. V trimming: 4 bases; J trimming: 5 bases; junction bases outside the gene matches: 8. CDR3 length: 15 residues. Looked up from germline, CDR1 is MNHNS and CDR2 is SASEGT. This chain's CDR3 is CASSADGRAIDTQYF. The CDR3 region has the DNA TGTGCCAGCAGTGCCGACGGGAGGGCCATAGATACGCAGTATTTT.

This clonotype has just a few counts. The chain joins TRBV7-6 to TRBJ2-5; D perhaps matches TRBD1 (6 bases). Per the germline V gene, CDR1 is SGHVS and CDR2 is FNYEAQ. CDR3 length equals 14 residues. V was pared by 8 bases and J by 7 bases, with 20 bases between. The CDR3 coding sequence is TGTGCCAGCTCGTTAGGGGTCTCCAGGGGGACCCAGTACTTC. Translation gives CASSLGVSRGTQYF.

This clonotype was seen a handful of times. V usage is TRBV30 and J usage is TRBJ2-1; D gene unclear. The V end was cut by 1 base, the J end by 12 bases, with 13 bases between. This CDR3 is 12 amino acids long. Germline V gene data show CDR1 as GTSNPN and CDR2 as SVGIG (reference sequence). CDR3 sequence reads: CAWSASPILQFF. The CDR3 region has the DNA TGTGCCTGGAGTGCTTCACCCATTCTGCAGTTCTTC.

The sample holds a few counts of this clonotype. The chain combines TRBV3-1 with TRBJ1-1; no clear D gene. The CDR3 sequence is 15 residues long. Germline V lookup: CDR1 LGHDT, CDR2 YNNKEL (reference sequence). The V and J ends lost 0 bases and 0 bases respectively, with 8 bases between them. The CDR3 DNA sequence: TGTGCCAGCAGCCAAGATTGGGCTATGAACACTGAAGCTTTCTTT. Amino acid sequence: CASSQDWAMNTEAFF.

This sequence joins TRBV18 and TRBJ2-1; no reliable D call. Germline V CDR1 and CDR2: KGHSH, LQKENI. Trimming shortened V by 2 bases and J by 10 bases, and 18 bases separated the two germline ends. This CDR3 is 15 amino acids long. The CDR3 reads CASSPAPTLVGEQFF. The CDR3 bases are TGTGCCAGCTCACCAGCTCCGACTCTCGTAGGGGAGCAGTTCTTC.

This clonotype was detected many times. This sequence joins TRBV12-3 or TRBV12-4 and TRBJ1-2; D is ambiguous. V was shortened by 3 bases and J by 2 bases, with 7 bases between the two germline ends. This CDR3 has 13 amino acids. The CDR3 region has the DNA TGTGCCAGCAGTTTTCTGGCCAACTATGGCTACACCTTC. Its protein is CASSFLANYGYTF.

CDR3 in amino acids: CASSLGHGEKLFF. CDR3 nucleotides: TGTGCCAGCAGCCTCGGGCACGGTGAAAAACTGTTTTTT. V is TRBV7-3 and J is TRBJ1-4; D ambiguous. V was shortened by 5 bases and J by 7 bases, with 11 bases between the two germline ends. The CDR3 runs 13 residues. Germline V CDR1 and CDR2: SGHTA, FQGTGA.